These 20 T cell receptor beta chains share one sample of origin, sequenced in a study of shared T cell receptors in the human thymus. Here immunoSEQ multiplex PCR was the method, and the copy in TCRdb shows in-frame clones only, minus some. Among roughly 660,000 clones, 88% were seen once, and the ten largest hold around 0.0099%. This same sample was also taken into another study, of human thymus T cells.

What was sequenced was thymocytes. The source is a boy younger than two with a congenital heart defect.

V and J are TRBV11-2 and TRBJ2-3; 8 positions agree with TRBD2. CDR1 is SGHAT and CDR2 is FQNNGV in the germline V gene. The CDR3 runs 15 residues. V shed 0 bases, J shed 7 bases, and the junction held 6 bases outside the gene matches. The CDR3 reads CASSLDPGGPYTQYF. The CDR3 DNA reads as TGTGCCAGCAGCTTAGATCCGGGAGGGCCATATACGCAGTATTTT.

The chain combines TRBV5-1 with TRBJ2-7; D call uncertain. V dropped 0 bases and J dropped 4 bases, with 17 bases sitting between them. Germline loops: CDR1 SGHRS, CDR2 YFSETQ. The CDR3 has 16 residues. The CDR3 region has the DNA TGCGCCAGCAGCTTGGGAGACTCCTCTTCTGGGTACGAGCAGTACTTC. Translating it yields CASSLGDSSSGYEQYF.

This clone appeared once. The chain uses TRBV5-1 and TRBJ2-7; 9 nucleotides agree with TRBD1. CDR3 length: 17 amino acids. The V segment lost 4 bases and the J segment 3 bases; nucleotides outside the gene matches: 14. The V gene's germline CDR1 is SGHRS and CDR2 YFSETQ. The CDR3 is CASSPGQGSSLFYEQYF. The CDR3 bases are TGCGCCAGCAGCCCGGGACAGGGAAGTTCTTTATTCTACGAGCAGTACTTC.

This clone has more than one count but fewer than ten. V usage is TRBV19 and J usage is TRBJ1-1; 8 bases map to TRBD1. CDR3 length equals 13 residues. In germline, CDR1 is LNHDA, CDR2 SQIVND (reference sequence). V dropped 5 bases and J dropped 6; count of bases not matched to a gene: 5. For the CDR3, the DNA is TGTGCCAGTAGTCAAACAGGGGGACCTGAAGCTTTCTTT. Residues: CASSQTGGPEAFF.

The chain has TRBV4-1 and TRBJ2-1, with 10 bases identical to TRBD2. In germline, CDR1 is MGHRA, CDR2 YSYEKL. Germline trimming cut 0 bases from V and 6 bases from J; bases unmatched to any gene: 5. The CDR3 totals 16 residues. The CDR3 spells CASSQERLAGVNEQFF. CDR3 sequence (DNA): TGCGCCAGCAGCCAAGAACGGCTAGCGGGAGTCAATGAGCAGTTCTTC.

This clone was seen just once. The V and J genes are TRBV28 and TRBJ2-7; D perhaps matches TRBD2 (7 bases). The CDR3 is made up of 18 amino acids. V shed 5 bases and J shed 0 bases, with 23 bases lying between them. Germline CDR1 MDHEN, CDR2 SYDVKM. The CDR3 loop is CASSPGLWGGFRSYEQYF. The DNA for the CDR3 is TGTGCCAGCAGTCCTGGACTATGGGGGGGCTTCCGCTCCTACGAGCAGTACTTC.

The V gene is TRBV9, the J gene TRBJ2-1; 9 bases agree with TRBD2. The germline V gene encodes CDR1 SGDLS and CDR2 YYNGEE. Germline trimming cut 3 bases from V and 5 bases from J; bases unmatched to any gene: 27. CDR3 size: 22 residues. The CDR3 here is CASSEPKRPRSGGTGGDNEQFF. CDR3 bases: TGTGCCAGCAGCGAACCGAAACGACCTCGTAGCGGGGGTACGGGGGGCGACAATGAGCAGTTCTTC.

This clone was detected only once. The chain recombines TRBV27 with TRBJ2-7; 11 bases fit TRBD1. The CDR3 sequence is 15 residues long. Germline assignment: CDR1 MNHEY and CDR2 SMNVEV (reference sequence). The ends lost 4 bases at V and 3 bases at J; junction bases unmatched: 5. In DNA form, the CDR3 reads TGTGCCAGCAGTTGGGGACAGGGGGGGTTCTACGAGCAGTACTTC. Its protein is CASSWGQGGFYEQYF.

The chain has TRBV11-3 and TRBJ2-7; tentatively, D is TRBD1 (6 bases). The V gene lost 5 bases and the J gene lost 1 base, with 9 bases spanning the gap. Germline CDR1 and CDR2: SGHNT and YENEEA. The CDR3 sequence is 13 residues long. This CDR3 reads CASSGRGSYEQYF. The DNA for the CDR3 is TGTGCCAGCAGCGGCAGGGGTTCCTACGAGCAGTACTTC.

The V gene is TRBV15, the J gene TRBJ2-1; TRBD1 is a possible D gene (5 bases). The CDR3 covers 14 residues. Between the trimmed V and J ends, which lost 0 bases and 11 bases, there was a span of 14 bases. Germline values: CDR1 LNHNV, CDR2 YYDKDF (reference sequence). The CDR3, as DNA: TGTGCCACCAGCAGAGATCCCATAGGGGAAAAGCAGTTCTTC. It encodes CATSRDPIGEKQFF.

This rearrangement joins TRBV2 to TRBJ2-5; tentative D call: TRBD2 (6 bases). Germline V CDR1 and CDR2: SNHLY, FYNNEI. The germline V and J ends were trimmed by 11 bases and 3 bases, with 16 bases remaining between them. CDR3 length equals 13 residues. The CDR3 protein is CAGGGEVKETQYF. Written as DNA, the CDR3 is TGTGCCGGCGGTGGGGAGGTCAAAGAGACCCAGTACTTC.

The chain combines TRBV7-2 with TRBJ2-1; possible D gene TRBD1, 6 bases. The V gene's germline CDR1 is SGHTA and CDR2 FQGNSA. The V gene lost 5 bases and the J gene lost 1 base, with 18 bases spanning the gap. The CDR3 extends over 17 amino acids. The CDR3 DNA reads as TGTGCCAGCAGCCCCTCAACAGGGCCCTCATCCTACAATGAGCAGTTCTTC. Protein product: CASSPSTGPSSYNEQFF.

The chain is built from TRBV28 and TRBJ1-4, with TRBD1 matching over 8 bases. CDR1 is MDHEN, CDR2 SYDVKM, per germline. J lost 7 bases, V lost 5 bases, and 9 bases had no gene match. The CDR3 is 15 residues long. The DNA for the CDR3 is TGTGCCAGCAGTACACAGGGGGGGCGGGGTGAAAAACTGTTTTTT. Translation: CASSTQGGRGEKLFF. Supplemented by reference TRBV28 and TRBJ1-4, the full variable domain reads DVKVTQSSRYLVKRTGEKVFLECVQDMDHENMFWYRQDPGLGLRLIYFSYDVKMKEKGDIPEGYSVSREKKERFSLILESASTNQTSMYLCASSTQGGRGEKLFFGSGTQLSVL.

This clone was seen only once. The rearrangement joins TRBV10-2 to TRBJ1-2; 7 bases align to TRBD1. There are 17 residues in the CDR3. The trim removed 2 bases at V and 2 bases at J, leaving 11 bases unmatched. Germline assignment: CDR1 WSHSY and CDR2 SAAADI. CDR3 DNA sequence: TGCGCCAGCAGTGAGATCAACTGGACAGGTGAAAACTATGGCTACACCTTC. Its protein is CASSEINWTGENYGYTF.

This clone was seen once. The CDR3 coding sequence is TGTGCCAGCAGCTTAGGTCGTGATGAAAAACTGTTTTTT. Residues: CASSLGRDEKLFF. V usage is TRBV7-9 and J usage is TRBJ1-4; D not certain. V lost 1 base and J 6 bases, leaving 6 bases between the germline ends. Germline values: CDR1 SEHNR, CDR2 FQNEAQ (reference sequence). The CDR3 runs 13 residues.

The V and J genes are TRBV5-8 and TRBJ1-1, with 7 nucleotides matching TRBD1. Per the germline V gene, CDR1 is SGHTS and CDR2 is YDEGEE. CDR3 length equals 15 residues. V lost 3 bases, J lost 2 bases, and 7 bases stayed unmatched. The CDR3 protein is CASSYTGVGNTEAFF. The CDR3 nucleotides are TGTGCCAGCAGCTATACAGGGGTGGGAAACACTGAAGCTTTCTTT.

This clone was seen once. This chain joins TRBV27 and TRBJ2-3; no clear D gene. Trimming took 1 base from V and 0 from J, leaving 20 bases between them. CDR1 MNHEY and CDR2 SMNVEV come from the germline V gene (reference sequence). This CDR3 spans 19 amino acids. The CDR3 sequence: CASSLYGGPLDTSTDTQYF. The CDR3 nucleotides read TGTGCCAGCAGTTTATATGGTGGGCCCTTAGATACTAGCACAGATACGCAGTATTTT.

V usage is TRBV30 and J usage is TRBJ2-5; TRBD2 agrees at 14 bases. The germline CDR1 and CDR2 sequences are GTSNPN and SVGIG (reference sequence). CDR3 length: 20 amino acids. J was trimmed by 3 bases and V by 3 bases; bases with no gene match: 18. The CDR3 DNA is TGTGCCTGGAGCCCACTTATTTTAAACGAGGGACTAGCGGGAGAAGAGACCCAGTACTTC. It is translated as CAWSPLILNEGLAGEETQYF.

This clone showed up just once. V and J are TRBV7-9 and TRBJ1-4; a possible D gene is TRBD1 (6 bases). The CDR3 is made up of 15 amino acids. Trimming took off 4 bases at V and 8 bases at J, with 17 bases between the two ends. Germline CDR1 reads SEHNR; CDR2 reads FQNEAQ (reference sequence). The CDR3 coding sequence is TGTGCCAGCAGCTCCACCGGGGGGGCTAGGGAAAAACTGTTTTTT. As protein: CASSSTGGAREKLFF.

J is TRBJ1-1 and V is TRBV4-3, with 10 bases aligning to TRBD1. Germline loops: CDR1 LGHNA, CDR2 YSLEER. J gave up 5 bases and V 2 bases, and 23 bases lay outside the gene matches. This CDR3 spans 21 amino acids. CDR3: CASSQHKIQGTGVPKDTEAFF. DNA of the CDR3: TGCGCCAGCAGCCAACACAAGATACAGGGGACAGGGGTCCCCAAGGATACTGAAGCTTTCTTT.